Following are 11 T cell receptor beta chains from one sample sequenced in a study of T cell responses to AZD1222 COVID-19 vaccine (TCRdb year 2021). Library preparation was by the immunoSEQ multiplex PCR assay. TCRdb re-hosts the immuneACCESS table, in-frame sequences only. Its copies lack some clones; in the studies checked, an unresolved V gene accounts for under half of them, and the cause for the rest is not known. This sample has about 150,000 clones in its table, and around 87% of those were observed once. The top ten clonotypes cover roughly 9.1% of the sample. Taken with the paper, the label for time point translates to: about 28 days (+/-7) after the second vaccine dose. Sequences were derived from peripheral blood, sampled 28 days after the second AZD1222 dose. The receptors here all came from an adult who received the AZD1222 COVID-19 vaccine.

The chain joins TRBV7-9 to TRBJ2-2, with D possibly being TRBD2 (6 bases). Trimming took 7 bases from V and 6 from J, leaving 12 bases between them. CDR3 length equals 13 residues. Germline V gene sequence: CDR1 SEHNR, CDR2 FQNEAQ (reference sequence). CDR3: CASMGGNPGELFF. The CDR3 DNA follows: TGTGCCAGCATGGGCGGGAATCCCGGGGAGCTGTTTTTT.

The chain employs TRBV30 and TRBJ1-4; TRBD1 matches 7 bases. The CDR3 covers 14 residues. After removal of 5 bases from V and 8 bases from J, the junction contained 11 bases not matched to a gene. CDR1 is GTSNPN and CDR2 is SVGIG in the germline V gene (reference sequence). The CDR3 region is CAWHRGRAGEKLFF. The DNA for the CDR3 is TGTGCCTGGCACAGGGGACGGGCCGGGGAAAAACTGTTTTTT.

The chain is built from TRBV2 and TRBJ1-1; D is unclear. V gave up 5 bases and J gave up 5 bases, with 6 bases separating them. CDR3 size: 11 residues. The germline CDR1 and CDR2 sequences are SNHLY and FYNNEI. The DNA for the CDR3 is TGTGCCAGCAGTCTTGGGACTGAAGCTTTCTTT. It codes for CASSLGTEAFF.

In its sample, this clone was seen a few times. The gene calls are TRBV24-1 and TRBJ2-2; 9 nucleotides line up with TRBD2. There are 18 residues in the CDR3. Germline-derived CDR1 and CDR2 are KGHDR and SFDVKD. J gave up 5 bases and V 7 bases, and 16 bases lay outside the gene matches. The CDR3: CATSRQGSAGGRTGELFF. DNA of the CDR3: TGTGCCACCAGCCGACAGGGATCGGCGGGAGGGAGGACCGGGGAGCTGTTTTTT.

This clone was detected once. The CDR3 loop is CSVAGALSYNEQFF. DNA of the CDR3: TGCAGCGTAGCGGGAGCACTTTCCTACAATGAGCAGTTCTTC. The rearrangement uses TRBV29-1 and TRBJ2-1; TRBD2 aligns across 8 bases. The CDR3 runs 14 residues. Unmatched junction bases numbered 5, after V lost 6 bases and J lost 1 base. CDR1 and CDR2 from the germline V gene are SQVTM and ANQGSEA.

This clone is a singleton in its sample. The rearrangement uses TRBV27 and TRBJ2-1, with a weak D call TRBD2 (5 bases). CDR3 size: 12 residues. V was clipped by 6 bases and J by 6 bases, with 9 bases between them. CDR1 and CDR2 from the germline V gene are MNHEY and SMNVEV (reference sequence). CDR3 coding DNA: TGTGCCAGCAGGCTAGCCGCCAATGAGCAGTTCTTC. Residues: CASRLAANEQFF.

CDR3: CASSQEGDQPQHF. The CDR3 region has the DNA TGTGCCAGCAGCCAAGAGGGCGATCAGCCCCAGCATTTT. The V and J genes are TRBV4-2 and TRBJ1-5; D is uncertain. The germline gives CDR1 LGHNA, CDR2 YNFKEQ. The CDR3 totals 13 residues. Deletions cut 0 bases from V and 5 bases from J, with 5 bases between.

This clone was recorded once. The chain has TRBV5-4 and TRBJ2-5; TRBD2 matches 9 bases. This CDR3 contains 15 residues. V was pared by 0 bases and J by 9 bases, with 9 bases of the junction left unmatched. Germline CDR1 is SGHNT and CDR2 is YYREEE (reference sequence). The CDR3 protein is CASSLEASGIQPQYF. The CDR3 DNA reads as TGTGCCAGCAGCTTGGAGGCTAGCGGGATTCAGCCCCAGTACTTC.

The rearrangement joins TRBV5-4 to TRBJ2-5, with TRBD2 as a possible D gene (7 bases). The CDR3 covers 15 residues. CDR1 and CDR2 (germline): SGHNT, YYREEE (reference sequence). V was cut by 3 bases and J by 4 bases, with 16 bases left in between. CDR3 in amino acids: CASSSRGAGVETQYF. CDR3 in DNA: TGTGCCAGCAGCTCCAGGGGTGCGGGAGTAGAGACCCAGTACTTC.

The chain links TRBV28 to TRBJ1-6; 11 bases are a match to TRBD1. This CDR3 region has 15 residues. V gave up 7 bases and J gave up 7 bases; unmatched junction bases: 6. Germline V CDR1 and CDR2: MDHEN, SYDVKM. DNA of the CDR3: TGTGCCAGCATCCCCCGGGACAGGGGGAATTCACCCCTCCACTTT. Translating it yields CASIPRDRGNSPLHF.

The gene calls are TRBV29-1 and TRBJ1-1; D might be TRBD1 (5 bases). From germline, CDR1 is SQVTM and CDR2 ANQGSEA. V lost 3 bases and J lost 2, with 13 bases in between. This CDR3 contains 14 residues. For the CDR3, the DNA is TGCAGCGTTGATTCCGGGGGACGCAACACTGAAGCTTTCTTT. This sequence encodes CSVDSGGRNTEAFF.